Presented here are 7 T cell receptor beta chains from one specimen sequenced in a study of blood T cells in healthy people across ages. A J-beta primer mix and a sample-barcoded 5' primer were used in a second PCR of roughly 6 to 11 cycles. TCRdb processed the 5' RACE reads anew with MiXCR; each CDR3 protein has one entry. The table lists roughly 830,000 distinct CDR3 sequences, around 62% of them singletons. Sequencing was carried out using blood. These receptors originate from a man aged 25-40 years in good health.

This chain joins TRBV7-2 and TRBJ1-2; D uncertain. The ends were cut back, 2 bases at V and 7 bases at J, with 20 bases in the middle. The length of the CDR3 is 16 residues. Germline lookup yields CDR1 SGHTA and CDR2 FQGNSA. This CDR3 is CASSLQGVGQRSGYTF. In nucleotides, the CDR3 is TGTGCCAGCAGCTTACAAGGTGTTGGGCAGCGCAGTGGCTACACCTTC.

The chain uses TRBV29-1 and TRBJ2-5; D call uncertain. V was shortened by 4 bases and J by 0 bases, with 12 bases between the two germline ends. The germline gives CDR1 SQVTM, CDR2 ANQGSEA. There are 14 residues in the CDR3. For the CDR3, the DNA is TGCAGCGTTGTTTTGGAGCTCAACCAAGAGACCCAGTACTTC. Amino acid sequence: CSVVLELNQETQYF.

As to this clonotype: Sequence at one end of the junction differs from germline and may be a read error. The rearrangement joins TRBV6-5 to TRBJ2-4; D possibly corresponds to TRBD1 (6 bases). The CDR3 contains 12 residues. Per the germline V gene, CDR1 is MNHEY and CDR2 is SVGAGI. The CDR3 spells CASTGMENIQYF. In DNA form, the CDR3 reads TGCGCCAGTACAGGGATGGAAAACATTCAGTACTTC.

In this sample, this clonotype turned up once. The V and J genes are TRBV7-2 and TRBJ2-1; no clear D gene. The DNA matches TRBJ2-7 better at its end, which makes the J call doubtful. This CDR3 spans 16 amino acids. Per the germline V gene, CDR1 is SGHTA and CDR2 is FQGNSA. For the CDR3, the DNA is TGTGCCAGCAGCTTAGCCCGGAGTAGCTCCTACAATGAGCAGTACTTC. Translation: CASSLARSSSYNEQYF.

The rearrangement joins TRBV24-1 to TRBJ2-5; perhaps TRBD2 as D (5 bases). The CDR3 runs 14 residues. V was shortened by 3 bases and J by 0 bases, with 7 bases between the two germline ends. Per germline, CDR1 KGHDR and CDR2 SFDVKD. The CDR3 is CATSDEGHQETQYF. CDR3 coding DNA: TGTGCCACCAGTGATGAGGGCCACCAAGAGACCCAGTACTTC.

This clonotype was observed at least ten times. The chain couples TRBV7-2 to TRBJ2-1; 10 nucleotides align to TRBD2. Germline values: CDR1 SGHTA, CDR2 FQGNSA. The junction had 13 bases not matched to a gene; V was cut back by 5 bases and J by 0 bases. CDR3 length: 19 residues. The CDR3: CASSPRTSGPRSSYNEQFF. Here the CDR3 DNA reads TGTGCCAGCAGCCCTCGGACTAGCGGCCCCCGATCCTCCTACAATGAGCAGTTCTTC.

The chain is built from TRBV7-9 and TRBJ2-7; 13 bases match TRBD2. J lost 2 bases, V lost 4 bases, and 5 bases had no gene match. Germline-derived CDR1 and CDR2 are SEHNR and FQNEAQ (reference sequence). CDR3 length: 16 amino acids. CDR3 coding DNA: TGTGCCAGCAGCTCACCGGGACTAGCGGGACCCTACGAGCAGTACTTC. This codes for CASSSPGLAGPYEQYF.